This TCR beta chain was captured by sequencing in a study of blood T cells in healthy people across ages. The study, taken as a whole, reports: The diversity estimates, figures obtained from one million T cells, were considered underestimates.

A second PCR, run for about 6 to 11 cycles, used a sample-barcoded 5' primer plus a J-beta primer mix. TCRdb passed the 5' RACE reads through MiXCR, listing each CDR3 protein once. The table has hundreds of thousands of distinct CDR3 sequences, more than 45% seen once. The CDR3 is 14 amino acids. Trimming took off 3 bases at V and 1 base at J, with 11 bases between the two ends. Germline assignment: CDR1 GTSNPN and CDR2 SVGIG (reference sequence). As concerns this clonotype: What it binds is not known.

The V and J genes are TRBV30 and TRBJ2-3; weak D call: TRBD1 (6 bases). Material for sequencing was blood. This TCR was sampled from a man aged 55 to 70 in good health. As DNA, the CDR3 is TGTGCCTGGAGCAGGGGACACCGCACAGATACGCAGTATTTT. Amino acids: CAWSRGHRTDTQYF.